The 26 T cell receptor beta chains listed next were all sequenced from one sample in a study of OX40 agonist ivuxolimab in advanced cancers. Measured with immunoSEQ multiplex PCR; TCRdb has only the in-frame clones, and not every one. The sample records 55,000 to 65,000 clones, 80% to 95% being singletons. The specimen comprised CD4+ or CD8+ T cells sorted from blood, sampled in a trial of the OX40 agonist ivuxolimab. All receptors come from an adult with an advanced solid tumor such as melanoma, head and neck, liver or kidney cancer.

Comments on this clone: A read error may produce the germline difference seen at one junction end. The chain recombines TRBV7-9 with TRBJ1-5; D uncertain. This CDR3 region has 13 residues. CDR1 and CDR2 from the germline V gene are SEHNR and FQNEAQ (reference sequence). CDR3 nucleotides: TGTGCTAGCAGCTTAGCGCCGTCCCAGCCCCAGCATTTT. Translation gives CASSLAPSQPQHF.

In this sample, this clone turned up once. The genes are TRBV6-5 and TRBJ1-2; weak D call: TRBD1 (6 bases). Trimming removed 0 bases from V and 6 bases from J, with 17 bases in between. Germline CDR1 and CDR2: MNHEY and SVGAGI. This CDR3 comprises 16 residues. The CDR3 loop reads CASSYSSWGRGDGYTF. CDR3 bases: TGTGCCAGCAGTTACTCGAGCTGGGGGCGCGGTGATGGCTACACCTTC.

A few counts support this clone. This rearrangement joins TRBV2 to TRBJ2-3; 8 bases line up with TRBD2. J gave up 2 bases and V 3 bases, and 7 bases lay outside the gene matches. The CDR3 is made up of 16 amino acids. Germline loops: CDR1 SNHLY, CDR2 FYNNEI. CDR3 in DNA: TGTGCCAGCAGTGAGGCCGGGACTAGGATCACAGATACGCAGTATTTT. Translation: CASSEAGTRITDTQYF.

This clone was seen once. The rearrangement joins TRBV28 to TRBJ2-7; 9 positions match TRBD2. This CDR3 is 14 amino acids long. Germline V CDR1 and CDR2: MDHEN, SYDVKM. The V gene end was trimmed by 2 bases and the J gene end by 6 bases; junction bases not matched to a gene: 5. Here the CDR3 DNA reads TGTGCCAGCAGTTTAACTAGCGGGCCCTCCGAGCAGTACTTC. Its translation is CASSLTSGPSEQYF.

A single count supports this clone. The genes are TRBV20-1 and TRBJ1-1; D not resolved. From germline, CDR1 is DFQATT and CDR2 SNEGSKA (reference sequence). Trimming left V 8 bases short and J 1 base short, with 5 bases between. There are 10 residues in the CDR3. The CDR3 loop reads CSPGNTEAFF. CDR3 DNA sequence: TGCAGTCCGGGGAACACTGAAGCTTTCTTT.

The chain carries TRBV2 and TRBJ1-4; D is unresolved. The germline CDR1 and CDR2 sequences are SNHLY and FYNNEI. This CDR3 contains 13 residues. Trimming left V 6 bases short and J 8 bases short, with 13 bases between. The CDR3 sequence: CASSLMTGEKLFF. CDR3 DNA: TGTGCCAGCAGCCTCATGACGGGAGAAAAACTGTTTTTT.

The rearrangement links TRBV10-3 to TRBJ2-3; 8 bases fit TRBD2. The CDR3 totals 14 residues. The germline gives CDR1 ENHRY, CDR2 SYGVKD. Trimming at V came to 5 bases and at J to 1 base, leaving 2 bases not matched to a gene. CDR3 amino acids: CAISKAGGTDTQYF. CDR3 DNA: TGTGCCATCAGTAAAGCGGGGGGCACAGATACGCAGTATTTT.

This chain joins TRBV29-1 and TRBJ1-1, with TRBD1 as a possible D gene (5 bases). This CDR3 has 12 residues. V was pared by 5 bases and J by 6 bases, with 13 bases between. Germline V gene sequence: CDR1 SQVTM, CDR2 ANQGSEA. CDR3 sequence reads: CSVPGLKPEAFF. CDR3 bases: TGCAGCGTTCCAGGGCTGAAGCCTGAAGCTTTCTTT.

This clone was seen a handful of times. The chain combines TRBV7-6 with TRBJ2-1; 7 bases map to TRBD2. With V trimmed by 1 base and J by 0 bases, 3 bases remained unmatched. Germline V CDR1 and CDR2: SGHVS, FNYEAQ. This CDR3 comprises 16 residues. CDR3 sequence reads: CASSLGTGGSYNEQFF. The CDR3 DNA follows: TGTGCCAGCAGCTTAGGTACGGGGGGCTCCTACAATGAGCAGTTCTTC.

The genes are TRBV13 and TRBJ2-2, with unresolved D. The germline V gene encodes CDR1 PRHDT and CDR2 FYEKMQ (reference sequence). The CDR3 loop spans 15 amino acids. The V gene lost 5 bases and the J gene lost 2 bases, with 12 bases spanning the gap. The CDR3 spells CASSESGPNTGELFF. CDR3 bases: TGTGCCAGCAGCGAATCCGGGCCTAACACCGGGGAGCTGTTTTTT.

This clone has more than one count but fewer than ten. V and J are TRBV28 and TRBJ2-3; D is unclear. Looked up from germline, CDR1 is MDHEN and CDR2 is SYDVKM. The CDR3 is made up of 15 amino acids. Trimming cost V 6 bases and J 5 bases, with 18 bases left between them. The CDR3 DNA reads TGTGCCAGCAGCACCCAGGCCCGAGTGGAAGATACGCAGTATTTT. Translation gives CASSTQARVEDTQYF.

The DNA for the CDR3 is TGTGCCAGCAGCTTACGACAGGGGGTTTTCCACGAGCAGTACTTC. It codes for CASSLRQGVFHEQYF. The rearrangement joins TRBV11-2 to TRBJ2-7; TRBD1 agrees at 9 bases. The germline gives CDR1 SGHAT, CDR2 FQNNGV. This CDR3 has 15 residues. V was pared by 2 bases and J by 5 bases, with 7 bases of the junction left unmatched.

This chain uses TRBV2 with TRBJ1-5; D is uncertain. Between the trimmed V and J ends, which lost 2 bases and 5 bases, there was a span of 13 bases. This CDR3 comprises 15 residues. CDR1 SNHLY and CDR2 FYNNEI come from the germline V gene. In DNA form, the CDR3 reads TGTGCCAGCAGTGAACCGACCACCACCTATCAGCCCCAGCATTTT. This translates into CASSEPTTTYQPQHF.

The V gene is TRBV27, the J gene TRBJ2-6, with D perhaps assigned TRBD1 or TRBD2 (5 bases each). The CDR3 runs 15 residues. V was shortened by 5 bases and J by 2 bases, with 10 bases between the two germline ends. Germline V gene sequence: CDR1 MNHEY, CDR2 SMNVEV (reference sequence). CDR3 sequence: CASSEVGAGANVLTF. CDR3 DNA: TGTGCCAGCAGTGAAGTGGGGGCTGGGGCCAACGTCCTGACTTTC. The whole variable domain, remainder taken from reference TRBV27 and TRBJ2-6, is EAQVTQNPRYLITVTGKKLTVTCSQNMNHEYMSWYRQDPGLGLRQIYYSMNVEVTDKGDVPEGYKVSRKEKRNFPLILESPSPNQTSLYFCASSEVGAGANVLTFGAGSRLTVL.

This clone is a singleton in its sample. In DNA, the CDR3 is TGTGCCAGCAGTGAAAGAAGGGGAGGACCCACAGATACGCAGTATTTT. This encodes CASSERRGGPTDTQYF. The rearrangement links TRBV6-1 to TRBJ2-3, with D tentatively TRBD2 (6 bases). Germline assignment: CDR1 MNHNS and CDR2 SASEGT. This CDR3 contains 16 residues. The V end was cut by 2 bases, the J end by 2 bases, with 14 bases between.

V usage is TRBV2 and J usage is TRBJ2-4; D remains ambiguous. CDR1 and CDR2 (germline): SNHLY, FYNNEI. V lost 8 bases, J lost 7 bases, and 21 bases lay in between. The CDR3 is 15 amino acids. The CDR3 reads CASFPRDLSLNIQYF. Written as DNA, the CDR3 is TGTGCCAGCTTTCCCCGTGACCTATCCTTGAACATTCAGTACTTC.

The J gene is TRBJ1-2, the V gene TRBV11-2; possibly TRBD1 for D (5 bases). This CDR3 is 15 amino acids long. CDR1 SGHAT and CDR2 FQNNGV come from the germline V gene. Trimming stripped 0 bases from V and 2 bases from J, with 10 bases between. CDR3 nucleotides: TGTGCCAGCAGCTTAGAAGGGACGTGGAACTATGGCTACACCTTC. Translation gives CASSLEGTWNYGYTF. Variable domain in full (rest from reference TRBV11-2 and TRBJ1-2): EAGVAQSPRYKIIEKRQSVAFWCNPISGHATLYWYQQILGQGPKLLIQFQNNGVVDDSQLPKDRFSAERLKGVDSTLKIQPAKLEDSAVYLCASSLEGTWNYGYTFGSGTRLTVV.

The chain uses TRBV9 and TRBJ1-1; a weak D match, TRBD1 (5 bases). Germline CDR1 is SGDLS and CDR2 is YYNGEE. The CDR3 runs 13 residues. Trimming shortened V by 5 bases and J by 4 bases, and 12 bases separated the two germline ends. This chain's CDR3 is CASSDGGVTEAFF. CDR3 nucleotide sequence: TGTGCCAGCAGTGACGGGGGGGTCACTGAAGCTTTCTTT.

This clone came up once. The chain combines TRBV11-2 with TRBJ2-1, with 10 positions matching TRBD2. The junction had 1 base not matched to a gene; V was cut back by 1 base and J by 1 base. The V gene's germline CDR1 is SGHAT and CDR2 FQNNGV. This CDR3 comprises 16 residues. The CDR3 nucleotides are TGTGCCAGCAGCTTAGTGACTAGCGGGTCCTACAATGAGCAGTTCTTC. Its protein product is CASSLVTSGSYNEQFF.

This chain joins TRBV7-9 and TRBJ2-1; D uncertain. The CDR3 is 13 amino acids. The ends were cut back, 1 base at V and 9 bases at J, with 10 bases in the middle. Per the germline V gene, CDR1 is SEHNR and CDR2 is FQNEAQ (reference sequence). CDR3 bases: TGTGCCAGCAGCTTAGACGGTGGCGGTGAGCAGTTCTTC. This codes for CASSLDGGGEQFF.

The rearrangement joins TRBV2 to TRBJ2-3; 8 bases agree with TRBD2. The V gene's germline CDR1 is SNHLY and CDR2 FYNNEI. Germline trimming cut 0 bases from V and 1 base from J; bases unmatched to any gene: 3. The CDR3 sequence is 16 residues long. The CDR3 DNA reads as TGTGCCAGCAGTGAAGCGGGGCGGGGGGGCACAGATACGCAGTATTTT. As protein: CASSEAGRGGTDTQYF. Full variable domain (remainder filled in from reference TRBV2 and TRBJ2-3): EPEVTQTPSHQVTQMGQEVILRCVPISNHLYFYWYRQILGQKVEFLVSFYNNEISEKSEIFDDQFSVERPDGSNFTLKIRSTKLEDSAMYFCASSEAGRGGTDTQYFGPGTRLTVL.

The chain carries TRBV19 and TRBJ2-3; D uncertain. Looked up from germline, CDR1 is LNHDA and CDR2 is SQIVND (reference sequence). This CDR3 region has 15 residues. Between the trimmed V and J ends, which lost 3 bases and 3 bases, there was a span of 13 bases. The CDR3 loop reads CASSIWATRTDTQYF. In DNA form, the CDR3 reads TGTGCCAGTAGTATCTGGGCAACGCGGACAGATACGCAGTATTTT. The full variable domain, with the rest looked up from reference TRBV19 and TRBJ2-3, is DGGITQSPKYLFRKEGQNVTLSCEQNLNHDAMYWYRQDPGQGLRLIYYSQIVNDFQKGDIAEGYSVSREKKESFPLTVTSAQKNPTAFYLCASSIWATRTDTQYFGPGTRLTVL.

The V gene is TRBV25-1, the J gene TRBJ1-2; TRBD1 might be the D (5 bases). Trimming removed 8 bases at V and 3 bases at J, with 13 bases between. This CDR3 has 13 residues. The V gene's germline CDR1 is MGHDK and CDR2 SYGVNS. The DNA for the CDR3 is TGTGCCAGCTCGTTCGGGACTCACTATGGCTACACCTTC. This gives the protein CASSFGTHYGYTF.

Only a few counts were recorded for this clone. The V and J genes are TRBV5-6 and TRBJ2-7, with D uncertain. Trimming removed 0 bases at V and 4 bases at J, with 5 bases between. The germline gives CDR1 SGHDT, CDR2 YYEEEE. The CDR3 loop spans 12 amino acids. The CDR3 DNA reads TGTGCCAGCAGCTTGGGCAGATACGAGCAGTACTTC. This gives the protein CASSLGRYEQYF.

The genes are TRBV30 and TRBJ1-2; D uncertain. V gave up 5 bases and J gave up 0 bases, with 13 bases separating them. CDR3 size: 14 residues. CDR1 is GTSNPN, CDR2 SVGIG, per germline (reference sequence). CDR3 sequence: CAWAGPKTNYGYTF. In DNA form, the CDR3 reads TGTGCCTGGGCCGGGCCTAAAACTAACTATGGCTACACCTTC.

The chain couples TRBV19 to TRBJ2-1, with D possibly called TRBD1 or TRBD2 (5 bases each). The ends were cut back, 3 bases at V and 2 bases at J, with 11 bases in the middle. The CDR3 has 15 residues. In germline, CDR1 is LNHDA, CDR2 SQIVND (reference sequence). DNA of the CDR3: TGTGCCAGTAGTATCGGGGCCATCGCCTACAATGAGCAGTTCTTC. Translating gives CASSIGAIAYNEQFF.